The present TCR beta chain was sequenced within a study of cytomegalovirus exposure and HLA in healthy donors (dated by TCRdb to 2017 to 2019). Looking at the study overall: An earlier analysis of several hundred of the donors reported 250 to 300 Gb of sequence data and 100 million to 140 million unique TCR beta sequences from approximately 180 million T cells. Roughly 300 gigabases of sequencing data and approximately 92 million unique TCR sequences made up an early release that covered several hundred HLA-typed donors. The genetic ancestry cluster associated with self-reported Caucasian donors included about four fifths of the 398 genotyped donors. The study was designed to test whether signatures of past pathogen exposure could be identified by cataloging public T cell receptors. Using immunosequencing, the study profiled T cell repertoires from some 670 subjects and related those repertoires to cytomegalovirus serostatus. Along with the roughly 670-subject first cohort, a separate validation cohort of roughly 110 different subjects was used. The study combined high-throughput TCR immunosequencing, statistical association of individual TCRs with disease status, and machine learning to predict cytomegalovirus infection status. To study patterns of TCR occurrence, a later analysis re-analyzed previously published TCR beta repertoires from 666 donors and added high-resolution HLA genotyping. In the later analysis, no new phenotypic data were used to find candidate immune exposures; instead, reliance was placed on TCR beta sequences and their occurrence across donors. An earlier analysis of some 500 of the donors used high-throughput TCR beta sequencing to judge whether each TCR beta V gene segment behaved as functional or pseudogenic. Donor age, sex, ethnicity and CMV serostatus were compiled together with the repertoire data. In a later genetic analysis, genome-wide SNP genotypes for about 55% of the roughly 670 donors were used, and that subset was treated as a discovery cohort. Every repertoire in the discovery cohort had been generated on one and the same sequencing platform. Class I and class II HLA loci were covered by the typing at four-digit resolution. Typing coverage varied by locus: about 620-640 donors for A, B, C, DRB1 and DQB1; approximately 520 for DQA1; over 600 for DPA1; around 450 for DPB1. A handful of DR-DQ haplotypes were handled as single units for association and clustering because linkage in the cohort was strong. On average, around 230,000 unique TCR beta nucleotide sequences were sequenced per donor among 398 genotyped donors of the cohort, with 15% to 20% of those sequences being non-productive.

Overall study results and their limits: Linkage disequilibrium might explain the correlated functional status among segregating V segments, but an unknown experimental factor could not be ruled out. A further reported finding was that TCR beta sequences accurately predicted the HLA-A and HLA-B alleles for most subjects in the first cohort. Because some donors lacked HLA typing at each locus, the association tests relied only on the typed subset. In a later analysis, most CMV-associated TCR beta chains were found to appear HLA-restricted, with HLA associations seemingly driven largely by CMV exposure. A later analysis found that HLA-associated TCR beta chains were more clonally expanded and had lower generation probabilities than equally common non-associated chains. Because counts were too low, some 17 rarely observed V segments, including chromosome 9 orphons, were left out of the earlier analysis of roughly 600 of the donors. An association between a missense DCLRE1C variant and V-gene and J-gene trimming of TCR beta chains was found in a later genetic analysis and replicated in an independent cohort. Across donors, most TCR sequences were observed very rarely, whereas some public TCRs were present in many individuals. In an earlier analysis of around 600 of the donors, most TCR beta V segments were observed in productive rearrangements about 90% or about 30% of the time, broadly matching IMGT annotations. A group of highly shared sequence variants was considered likely to be a technical artifact of the sequencing pipeline. Some IMGT-functional V segments, including TRBV6-2 and TRBV6-3, could not be distinguished by the 87-base-pair reads and were therefore excluded. Immune exposure information for the cohort was limited to CMV serostatus. A few of the identified cytomegalovirus-associated TCR beta chains were confirmed in vitro to be specific for cytomegalovirus antigens. According to a later analysis, TCR association rates differed among HLA loci, with DRB1 alleles showing the most associated TCRs and HLA-C alleles showing the fewest. The study gave a list of 150 to 200 TCR beta chains associated with cytomegalovirus. When HLA alleles, especially DR and DQ, strongly co-occurred, attributing TCR associations to individual alleles was difficult. The presence/absence analyses assumed that sequencing depth was roughly uniform across donors, and that assumption may not be true. It was suggested by the authors that the approach could potentially be generalized to other disease states and immunological phenotypes. A later analysis associated 16,951 TCR beta sequences with specific HLA alleles at a false discovery rate of 0.05. Only TCR beta chains were sequenced in this cohort, and the absence of alpha or paired-chain data limited detectable features. A later genetic analysis reported fewer N-insertions in productive TCRs among donors in an Asian-associated ancestry cluster than the roughly 670-donor mean. According to a later analysis, parvovirus B19, influenza, CMV and Epstein-Barr virus appeared linked to several top co-occurrence clusters. In both the original and validation cohorts, the classifier was reported to diagnose cytomegalovirus status with high specificity and sensitivity.

The cohort was made up of roughly 670 healthy bone marrow donors. Cohort members were all nominally healthy when sampled, although unrecorded immune exposures were likely present. The donor tested CMV seropositive and was one of the 289 seropositive cohort members. A peripheral blood sample was collected from each donor, and TCR beta sequencing was performed on peripheral blood mononuclear cells. Genomic DNA extraction from the blood cell samples was performed with the Qiagen DNeasy Blood Extraction Kit. V is clipped by 6 bases and J by 11 bases, and the sequence between their germline boundaries is 25 bases long. Measured from the cysteine to the phenylalanine, the CDR3 is 15 residues long. Of the read, only the CDR3 DNA is kept; its 45 bases are in frame from base 1. CDR1 and CDR2 were assigned from the germline V gene (reference sequence) as MNHEY and SMNVEV. Receptor libraries were prepared by the immunoSEQ multiplex PCR assay. For the multiplex PCR, a mixture combining 60 forward primers for TCR Vbeta segments and 13 reverse primers for TCR Jbeta segments was used. The CDR3 region of rearranged TCR beta genes was amplified from genomic DNA by a multiplex PCR assay. The Illumina HiSeq System was used to sequence the amplified TCR beta libraries as 87-base-pair reads. The published analysis was carried out like this. A later analysis tallied around 87 million unique TCR beta chains across the 600 to 700 repertoires, and approximately 12 million of those chains were shared by two or more donors. Raw reads were error-corrected and collapsed into unique sequences by a nearest-neighbor algorithm in which closely related sequences were merged to remove PCR and sequencing errors. CDR3 sequences were aligned to IMGT reference sequences to assign V, D and J gene segments. For a sequence to be retained, at least a six-nucleotide match to both a V gene segment and a J gene segment was required. A rearrangement was called productive if the CDR3 had no stop codons and remained in frame with V and J, and every other rearrangement was called non-productive. Following IMGT convention, CDR3 was defined as the stretch from the second conserved V-encoded cysteine to the conserved J-encoded phenylalanine. In an earlier analysis of 587 of the donors, sequences lacking an unambiguous match to a single V gene segment were excluded. An earlier analysis of about 590 of the donors classified V segments as functional when productive rearrangements were above 56.7% and as segregating when the standard deviation between donors was above 5%. A statistical classification framework was developed to diagnose cytomegalovirus status using the catalog of TCR beta chain sequences. V and J gene assignment, in a later analysis, came from comparing TCR nucleotide sequences with IMGT/GENE-DB human TR gene sequences. Using the TCRdist pipeline, a later analysis assigned CDR3 sequences along with most-parsimonious VDJ recombination scenarios. A later analysis defined each TCR beta chain by its CDR3 amino acid sequence plus V-gene family, and excluded reads lacking a unique V-gene family. A later analysis removed several hundred highly shared, low-generation-probability nucleotide sequences to deal with suspected cross-contamination and a sequencing artifact. For each public chain, a later analysis derived a clonal expansion index from normalized ranks of inferred template counts within each repertoire. In a later analysis, generation probabilities were computed with a VDJ recombination model fitted to out-of-frame rearrangements, and the resulting probabilities were checked against IGoR. Hypergeometric tests were used in a later analysis to score TCR-TCR, TCR-HLA and TCR-CMV co-occurrence, with a repertoire-size bias correction applied to the TCR pairs. A later analysis estimated false discovery rates by permuting HLA or CMV assignments 20 times. In a later analysis, co-occurring TCRs were grouped using DBSCAN, with TCRdist sequence similarity added in when clustering inside HLA-allele-positive subsets. Co-occurrence clustering excluded repertoires with fewer than 30,000 or more than 120,000 public chains, plus five with anomalous nucleotide sharing. TCRdb limited this immuneACCESS table to in-frame rearrangements with V and J called. A share of clones is missing; checked studies link under half to unresolved V genes, and the rest is unexplained. Clone size and V and J calls were adopted from that table, with D and trimming inferred from the DNA. In all, the sample holds about 100,000 clones, and roughly 75% of those were seen once. The ten largest clones capture 14% of the sample.

This clone is a singleton in its sample. Its recognized antigen is unknown. Per-base qualities were not stored, and no clone one base away is much larger. In the same sample, other DNA sequences code for this CDR3. The clonotype was recovered from a male donor in good health and CMV-seropositive. This chain is built from TRBV27 and TRBJ1-2; a weak D assignment points to TRBD1 (6 bases agree). What was sequenced was PBMCs. The DNA sequence is as follows: TGTGCCAGCAGGAACCCATCCGCAGGGGAGGGTGGTTACACCTTC. The encoded protein is CASRNPSAGEGGYTF.